The entry that follows covers one T cell receptor (beta chain) sequence. The assay was immunoSEQ multiplex PCR, and TCRdb's table has in-frame clones only and misses some. Among fewer than 100,000 clones listed, nearly 90% were seen once. The sample comes from a study of T cell responses to AZD1222 COVID-19 vaccine. The source was peripheral blood, collected on day 0 of AZD1222 vaccination. The TCR was taken from an adult in good health.

The CDR3 here is CASSYTNGLAGQETQYF. The CDR3 region has the DNA TGTGCCAGCAGTTATACTAATGGACTAGCGGGGCAAGAGACCCAGTACTTC. This chain links TRBV9 with TRBJ2-5; 12 nucleotides match TRBD2. The CDR3 is 17 residues long. Trimming took 5 bases from V and 2 from J; bases not matched to a gene: 10. Germline CDR1 SGDLS, CDR2 YYNGEE.